The subject of this entry is one T cell receptor beta chain. Its antigen is unknown. The data are from a study of post-analysis software for immune sequencing data. Across the study: Progressive-relapsing, secondary progressive and relapsing-remitting multiple sclerosis were among the disease courses included. Study-wide findings and caveats: Patients had higher frequencies than controls of roughly five TRBV segments, including TRBV5-6, TRBV5-1 and TRBV20-1. Multiple sclerosis was associated with a significant reduction in normalized Chao1 diversity relative to controls.

The ends lost 2 bases at V and 0 bases at J; junction bases unmatched: 4. This CDR3 has 16 residues. CDR1 and CDR2 (germline): SGHDT, YYEEEE. TCR beta libraries were prepared from cDNA with unique molecular identifiers. cDNA molecules numbering around 450,000 came from roughly 1 to 10 million T cells. TCRdb independently ran MiXCR on the PCR reads; one entry per CDR3 protein. The table includes fewer than 900,000 distinct CDR3 sequences, roughly 46% detected once. Sequencing used blood. This chain links TRBV5-6 with TRBJ2-7; 11 nucleotides agree with TRBD2. This receptor was taken from a girl between 10 and 17 years old with multiple sclerosis. CDR3 loop: CASSFRTSGYSYEQYF. The CDR3 DNA follows: TGTGCCAGCAGCTTCCGGACTAGCGGGTACTCCTACGAGCAGTACTTC. The complete variable domain, with remaining parts taken from reference TRBV5-6 and TRBJ2-7, reads DAGVTQSPTHLIKTRGQQVTLRCSPKSGHDTVSWYQQALGQGPQFIFQYYEEEERQRGNFPDRFSGHQFPNYSSELNVNALLLGDSALYLCASSFRTSGYSYEQYFGPGTRLTVT.